The entry below describes one T cell receptor beta chain. J gave up 6 bases and V 6 bases, and 7 bases lay outside the gene matches. This CDR3 comprises 13 residues. The data are from a study of blood T cell repertoires in COVID-19. Method: immunoSEQ multiplex PCR; TCRdb's copy keeps in-frame clones and lacks some. The data hold around 250,000 clones, with nearly 90% observed a single time. This chain links TRBV12-3 or TRBV12-4 with TRBJ1-2; 7 bases match TRBD1. This receptor was obtained from a woman aged 55-70 years with COVID-19, enrolled during active disease. The sample was peripheral blood. The CDR3 is CASSPGQSNGYTF. CDR3 nucleotides: TGTGCCAGCAGCCCGGGACAGTCTAATGGCTACACCTTC.